Following are 30 T cell receptor beta chains from one sample sequenced in a study of blood T cell repertoires in COVID-19. Produced via immunoSEQ multiplex PCR; TCRdb's table is partial and in-frame only. The repertoire holds 84,000 or so clones, roughly 77% seen once, with approximately 13% in the top ten. Sample: peripheral blood. The receptors come from a human donor in a cohort sampled during active COVID-19.

This clone was found a few times. The genes are TRBV4-2 and TRBJ2-7, with 7 positions matching TRBD2. Trimming took 0 bases from V and 2 from J; bases not matched to a gene: 10. From germline, CDR1 is LGHNA and CDR2 YNFKEQ. CDR3 length equals 17 residues. CDR3 sequence (DNA): TGTGCCAGCAGCCAAGATCATGCGGCAGCGGGGACCTACGAGCAGTACTTC. Amino acid sequence: CASSQDHAAAGTYEQYF.

Comment on this clone: The sample carries other DNA sequences with the same CDR3. The chain uses TRBV6-2 or TRBV6-3 and TRBJ1-1; tentatively, D is TRBD1 (5 bases). The CDR3 consists of 12 residues. CDR1 is MNHEY and CDR2 is SVGEGT in the germline V gene. V lost 5 bases and J 8 bases, leaving 12 bases between the germline ends. The DNA of the CDR3 is TGTGCCAGCAGTCCGCGGGACGGCGAAGCTTTCTTT. Its translation: CASSPRDGEAFF.

This clone was picked up a small number of times. This chain uses TRBV19 with TRBJ1-3; the D is unclear. The V and J ends lost 6 bases and 2 bases respectively, with 8 bases between them. This CDR3 is 13 amino acids long. Germline loops: CDR1 LNHDA, CDR2 SQIVND (reference sequence). CDR3 amino acids: CASRRGAGNTIYF. The CDR3 DNA reads as TGTGCCAGTAGACGGGGAGCTGGAAACACCATATATTTT.

The rearrangement uses TRBV5-1 and TRBJ1-4; D unclear. Germline lookup yields CDR1 SGHRS and CDR2 YFSETQ. Trimming took 0 bases from V and 7 from J, leaving 10 bases between them. CDR3 length equals 14 residues. CDR3: CASSLDPPGEKLFF. CDR3 nucleotides: TGCGCCAGCAGCTTGGACCCCCCGGGTGAAAAACTGTTTTTT.

The chain links TRBV11-1 to TRBJ2-7; perhaps TRBD2 as D (5 bases). The CDR3 spans 15 residues. Germline assignment: CDR1 SGHAT and CDR2 FQDESV (reference sequence). The V and J ends lost 4 bases and 1 base respectively, with 14 bases between them. The CDR3 nucleotides are TGTGCCAGCAGCTCCCCCCGGACTTTATCCTACGAGCAGTACTTC. Amino acid sequence: CASSSPRTLSYEQYF.

The chain couples TRBV6-2 or TRBV6-3 to TRBJ2-1; D unclear. The CDR3 is made up of 12 amino acids. Per the germline V gene, CDR1 is MNHEY and CDR2 is SVGEGT. With 5 bases removed from V and 3 bases from J, the gap between germline ends came to 5 bases. The CDR3 nucleotides are TGTGCCAGCAGTCGACACTACAATGAGCAGTTCTTC. Protein: CASSRHYNEQFF.

The rearrangement uses TRBV28 and TRBJ1-5, with D uncertain. Germline CDR1 is MDHEN and CDR2 is SYDVKM. The CDR3 sequence is 14 residues long. V was pared by 6 bases and J by 5 bases, with 14 bases between. CDR3 coding DNA: TGTGCCAGCAGCACAGAGCAGCCCCATCAGCCCCAGCATTTT. Its protein is CASSTEQPHQPQHF. Full variable domain (outside the CDR3, taken from reference TRBV28 and TRBJ1-5): DVKVTQSSRYLVKRTGEKVFLECVQDMDHENMFWYRQDPGLGLRLIYFSYDVKMKEKGDIPEGYSVSREKKERFSLILESASTNQTSMYLCASSTEQPHQPQHFGDGTRLSIL.

This clone was detected once. V and J are TRBV27 and TRBJ1-3, with TRBD1 matching 9 bases. CDR3 length: 15 amino acids. Germline CDR1 is MNHEY and CDR2 is SMNVEV (reference sequence). The trim removed 4 bases at V and 4 bases at J, leaving 5 bases unmatched. CDR3 sequence reads: CASSSGTGRGNTIYF. CDR3 bases: TGTGCCAGCAGTTCGGGGACAGGGAGGGGAAACACCATATATTTT.

This clone was detected ten times or more. V is TRBV9 and J is TRBJ1-2, with D possibly matching TRBD1 (6 bases). The CDR3 consists of 13 residues. Trimming shortened V by 3 bases and J by 3 bases, and 9 bases separated the two germline ends. Germline-derived CDR1 and CDR2 are SGDLS and YYNGEE. The CDR3: CASSANRDYGYTF. As DNA, the CDR3 is TGTGCCAGCAGCGCAAACAGGGACTATGGCTACACCTTC. The whole variable domain, remainder taken from reference TRBV9 and TRBJ1-2, is DSGVTQTPKHLITATGQRVTLRCSPRSGDLSVYWYQQSLDQGLQFLIQYYNGEERAKGNILERFSAQQFPDLHSELNLSSLELGDSALYFCASSANRDYGYTFGSGTRLTVV.

The rearrangement uses TRBV6-1 and TRBJ2-4; 8 positions agree with TRBD1. V trimming: 1 base; J trimming: 7 bases; junction bases outside the gene matches: 3. The CDR3 is 14 amino acids. From germline, CDR1 is MNHNS and CDR2 SASEGT. The CDR3: CASSEDRGSNIQYF. CDR3 in DNA: TGTGCCAGCAGTGAAGACAGGGGGTCGAACATTCAGTACTTC.

This clone occurred once. The J gene is TRBJ2-5, the V gene TRBV5-1; 10 bases line up with TRBD2. Germline trimming cut 4 bases from V and 2 bases from J; bases unmatched to any gene: 5. The CDR3 covers 15 residues. CDR1 is SGHRS, CDR2 YFSETQ, per germline. Written as DNA, the CDR3 is TGCGCCAGCAGCCCTAGCGGGGGCCGGCAAGAGACCCAGTACTTC. It encodes CASSPSGGRQETQYF.

This chain joins TRBV3-1 (or the pseudogene TRBV3-2) and TRBJ1-2; D remains ambiguous. This CDR3 region has 13 residues. From germline, CDR1 is LGHDT and CDR2 YNNKEL (reference sequence). The V gene lost 2 bases and the J gene lost 6 bases, with 10 bases spanning the gap. Here the CDR3 DNA reads TGTGCCAGCAGCCAATCCGTACAGAATGGCTACACCTTC. Translating gives CASSQSVQNGYTF.

The table lists this clone with a few counts. V and J are TRBV5-1 and TRBJ1-3, with a weak D call TRBD1 (6 bases). V dropped 4 bases and J dropped 2 bases, with 16 bases sitting between them. CDR3 size: 16 residues. The germline gives CDR1 SGHRS, CDR2 YFSETQ. CDR3 coding DNA: TGCGCCAGCAGCACCGGGACATTGGCAACTGGAAACACCATATATTTT. The encoded protein is CASSTGTLATGNTIYF.

The J gene is TRBJ2-1, the V gene TRBV2, with TRBD1 matching 7 bases. The junction had 19 bases not matched to a gene; V was cut back by 6 bases and J by 5 bases. CDR1 SNHLY and CDR2 FYNNEI come from the germline V gene. The CDR3 length is 18 residues. CDR3 DNA sequence: TGTGCCAGCAGGACCACGGACGGAATTTCAGGGGGTAACAATGAGCAGTTCTTC. Its translation: CASRTTDGISGGNNEQFF. The complete variable domain, with remaining parts taken from reference TRBV2 and TRBJ2-1, reads EPEVTQTPSHQVTQMGQEVILRCVPISNHLYFYWYRQILGQKVEFLVSFYNNEISEKSEIFDDQFSVERPDGSNFTLKIRSTKLEDSAMYFCASRTTDGISGGNNEQFFGPGTRLTVL.

The V gene is TRBV7-9, the J gene TRBJ2-3; tentatively, D is TRBD2 (5 bases). This CDR3 is 17 amino acids long. CDR1 is SEHNR, CDR2 FQNEAQ, per germline (reference sequence). V was cut by 5 bases and J by 0 bases, with 18 bases left in between. The CDR3 DNA follows: TGTGCCAGCAGCGACACGATGAGGGCGACTAGCACAGATACGCAGTATTTT. Its protein product is CASSDTMRATSTDTQYF.

This chain connects TRBV2 to TRBJ1-1, with TRBD1 matching over 8 bases. The CDR3 covers 17 residues. CDR1 is SNHLY, CDR2 FYNNEI, per germline. V shed 7 bases and J 0 bases; nucleotides not matched to a gene: 13. The CDR3 DNA reads TGTGCCAGCAACCATCCGGGACACAGGGGGATGAACACTGAAGCTTTCTTT. Translated, it gives CASNHPGHRGMNTEAFF.

The chain joins TRBV6-5 to TRBJ2-5; 9 bases line up with TRBD2. CDR3 length equals 16 residues. The trim removed 0 bases at V and 4 bases at J, leaving 6 bases unmatched. The V gene's germline CDR1 is MNHEY and CDR2 SVGAGI. The DNA of the CDR3 is TGTGCCAGCAGTTACTCTGGCCTAGCGGGGATAGAGACCCAGTACTTC. It encodes CASSYSGLAGIETQYF.

This clone was seen a few times. The rearrangement uses TRBV2 and TRBJ1-2; 9 nucleotides line up with TRBD1. V dropped 5 bases and J dropped 7; count of bases not matched to a gene: 5. Germline lookup yields CDR1 SNHLY and CDR2 FYNNEI. CDR3 size: 13 residues. The CDR3 nucleotides read TGTGCCAGCAGTCTACAGGGGGCAGGTGGCTACACCTTC. Amino acid sequence: CASSLQGAGGYTF.

This clone occurred once. Written as DNA, the CDR3 is TGTGCCAGCAGCTCCCGACCTTGGGTAGCGGGGTACGAGACCCAGTACTTC. Amino acids: CASSSRPWVAGYETQYF. This chain links TRBV7-8 with TRBJ2-5; 8 bases are shared with TRBD2. Germline V gene sequence: CDR1 SGHVS, CDR2 FQNEAQ. CDR3 length: 17 amino acids. J was trimmed by 5 bases and V by 4 bases; bases with no gene match: 15.

The genes are TRBV5-4 and TRBJ1-6, with 11 nucleotides matching TRBD1. J lost 7 bases, V lost 4 bases, and 7 bases had no gene match. Germline lookup yields CDR1 SGHNT and CDR2 YYREEE (reference sequence). This CDR3 is built from 16 residues. DNA for the CDR3: TGTGCCAGCAGCGCCGGGACAGGGGGAAGAAATTCACCCCTCCACTTT. Amino acids: CASSAGTGGRNSPLHF.

The chain employs TRBV9 and TRBJ1-2; maybe TRBD1 (6 bases). V was pared by 5 bases and J by 2 bases, with 10 bases between. The CDR3 length is 13 residues. Germline V lookup: CDR1 SGDLS, CDR2 YYNGEE. Here the CDR3 reads CASSTQGNYGYTF. In nucleotides, the CDR3 is TGTGCCAGCAGTACCCAGGGGAACTATGGCTACACCTTC.

This chain joins TRBV5-1 and TRBJ2-7; TRBD2 is a possible D gene (5 bases). The CDR3 covers 19 residues. Germline V gives CDR1 SGHRS, CDR2 YFSETQ. V was cut by 0 bases and J by 0 bases, with 22 bases left in between. CDR3 in amino acids: CASSLGVGVFFLSSYEQYF. DNA for the CDR3: TGCGCCAGCAGCTTGGGAGTGGGAGTGTTCTTTTTAAGCTCCTACGAGCAGTACTTC.

This chain uses TRBV24-1 with TRBJ2-2, with 11 bases matching TRBD2. This CDR3 comprises 18 residues. Germline values: CDR1 KGHDR, CDR2 SFDVKD. With V trimmed by 5 bases and J by 0 bases, 7 bases remained unmatched. In DNA, the CDR3 is TGTGCCACCAGTGGGTCGGCTAGCGGGGGGTCGAACACCGGGGAGCTGTTTTTT. Translation gives CATSGSASGGSNTGELFF.

The chain is built from TRBV18 and TRBJ2-7; TRBD1 matches 12 bases. The CDR3 covers 19 residues. Germline V gene lookup returns CDR1 KGHSH and CDR2 LQKENI. V gave up 6 bases and J gave up 0 bases; unmatched junction bases: 15. CDR3 loop: CASSPSGQGAFIGSYEQYF. The CDR3 region has the DNA TGTGCCAGCTCGCCCTCGGGACAGGGGGCGTTTATTGGCTCCTACGAGCAGTACTTC.

The gene calls are TRBV24-1 and TRBJ2-1; 9 positions match TRBD1. Trimming at V came to 1 base and at J to 8 bases, leaving 8 bases not matched to a gene. This CDR3 comprises 16 residues. Per the germline V gene, CDR1 is KGHDR and CDR2 is SFDVKD. CDR3 loop: CATSDLRPGQGYEQFF. CDR3 coding DNA: TGTGCCACCAGTGATTTACGACCGGGACAGGGCTATGAGCAGTTCTTC.

This clone was counted only a few times. This chain uses TRBV19 with TRBJ2-7; no reliable D call. Germline lookup yields CDR1 LNHDA and CDR2 SQIVND (reference sequence). The CDR3 spans 14 residues. Deletions cut 1 base from V and 0 bases from J, with 7 bases between. In nucleotides, the CDR3 is TGTGCCAGTAGTATAGGTACACACTCCTACGAGCAGTACTTC. It translates to CASSIGTHSYEQYF.

This chain uses TRBV6-5 with TRBJ1-4; TRBD1 might be the D (6 bases). V lost 5 bases and J lost 5, with 9 bases in between. CDR1 MNHEY and CDR2 SVGAGI come from the germline V gene. CDR3 length equals 13 residues. CDR3 in amino acids: CASSLQGNEKLFF. In DNA, the CDR3 is TGTGCCAGCAGTCTACAGGGAAATGAAAAACTGTTTTTT.

This chain joins TRBV19 and TRBJ2-3, with 9 bases matching TRBD1. V lost 7 bases and J lost 2; bases outside the gene matches: 10. Germline CDR1 and CDR2: LNHDA and SQIVND (reference sequence). The CDR3 covers 16 residues. The chain's CDR3 is CASTPGQGWDTDTQYF. The CDR3 bases are TGTGCCAGTACCCCGGGACAGGGTTGGGACACAGATACGCAGTATTTT.

This clone occurred once. The CDR3 sequence is CAWRGTGGTGELFF. Written as DNA, the CDR3 is TGTGCCTGGAGGGGGACAGGGGGCACCGGGGAGCTGTTTTTT. The V call is TRBV30, the J call TRBJ2-2; 11 bases agree with TRBD1. The junction had 1 base not matched to a gene; V was cut back by 3 bases and J by 4 bases. Per the germline V gene, CDR1 is GTSNPN and CDR2 is SVGIG (reference sequence). The CDR3 spans 14 residues.

The V and J genes are TRBV23-1 and TRBJ2-5, with 11 bases that match TRBD1. TRBV23-1 is marked as an open reading frame, function uncertain. V lost 6 bases, J lost 5 bases, and 11 bases stayed unmatched. CDR3 length equals 16 residues. The CDR3, as DNA: TGCGCCAGCAGCCAACCGGACAGGGGGCCTTGGGAGACCCAGTACTTC. This codes for CASSQPDRGPWETQYF.